A single TCR beta chain is shown here with its context. The CDR3 consists of 13 residues. Germline V CDR1 and CDR2: SNHLY, FYNNEI. V shed 4 bases, J shed 7 bases, and the junction held 6 bases outside the gene matches. The assay was immunoSEQ multiplex PCR, and TCRdb's table has in-frame clones only and misses some. Of roughly 68,000 clones in the sample, around 90% were seen once. The data originate from a study of blood T cell repertoires in COVID-19. Study-wide context: The analysed material was cDNA or gDNA that came from T cells, B-cell-depleted T cells, or PBMCs.

Those who participated ranged in age from about 18 to 95 years and resided in about two dozen US areas. Participants reported their clinical history, and cohort assignment relied on those reports. Sequencing was performed on PBMCs or T cells enriched from blood (not recorded which). The gene calls are TRBV2 and TRBJ1-1, with 7 bases fitting TRBD1. This receptor was identified in a middle-aged woman who had recovered from COVID-19. The CDR3 sequence: CASSGASGGEAFF. In nucleotides, the CDR3 is TGTGCCAGCAGTGGGGCGTCAGGGGGTGAAGCTTTCTTT.